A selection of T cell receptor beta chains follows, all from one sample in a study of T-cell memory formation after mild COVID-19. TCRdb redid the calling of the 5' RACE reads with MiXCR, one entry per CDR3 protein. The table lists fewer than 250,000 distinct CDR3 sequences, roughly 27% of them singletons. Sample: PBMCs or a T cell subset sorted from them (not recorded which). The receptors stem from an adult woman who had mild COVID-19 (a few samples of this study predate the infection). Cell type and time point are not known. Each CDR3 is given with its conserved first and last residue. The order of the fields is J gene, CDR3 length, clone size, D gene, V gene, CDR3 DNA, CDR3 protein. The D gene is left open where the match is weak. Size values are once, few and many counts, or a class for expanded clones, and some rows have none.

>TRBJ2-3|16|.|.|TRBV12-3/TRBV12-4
TGTGCCAGCAGTTTAAGCGGAGGTCTCCGCACAGATACGCAGTATTTT
CASSLSGGLRTDTQYF
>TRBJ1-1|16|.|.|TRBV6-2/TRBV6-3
TGTGCCAGCAGTTACAGGTCATTGGGGTGGAGCACTGAAGCTTTCTTT
CASSYRSLGWSTEAFF
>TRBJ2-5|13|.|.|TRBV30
TGTGCCTGGAGTGTACTCCTTGGGGGGACCCAGTACTTC
CAWSVLLGGTQYF
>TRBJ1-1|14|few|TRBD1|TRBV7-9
TGTGCCAGCAGCTTAGATACAGGGGGCACTGAAGCTTTCTTT
CASSLDTGGTEAFF
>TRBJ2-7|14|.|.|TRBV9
TGTGCCAGCAGCGTAGCCCGGGACGGCTACGAGCAGTACTTC
CASSVARDGYEQYF
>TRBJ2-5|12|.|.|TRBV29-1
TGCAGCGTTGCGGGGCAGGGTGGGACCCAGTACTTC
CSVAGQGGTQYF
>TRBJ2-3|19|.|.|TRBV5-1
TGCGCCAGCAGCTTGAGAGGGGTAAGGGGTTCAGATGGAACAGATACGCAGTATTTT
CASSLRGVRGSDGTDTQYF
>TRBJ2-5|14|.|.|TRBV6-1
TGTGCCAGCAGTGACCAGGGGTTGAGCGGGACCCAGTACTTC
CASSDQGLSGTQYF
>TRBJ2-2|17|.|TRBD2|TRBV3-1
TGTGCCAGCAGCTTCAACCAGCTAGCGGTGAACACCGGGGAGCTGTTTTTT
CASSFNQLAVNTGELFF
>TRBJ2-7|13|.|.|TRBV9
TGTGCCAGCAGCGTAGGCGCTGGCTACGAGCAGTACTTC
CASSVGAGYEQYF
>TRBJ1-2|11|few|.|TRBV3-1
TGTGCCAGCAGCGGTACAGTTGGCTACACCTTC
CASSGTVGYTF
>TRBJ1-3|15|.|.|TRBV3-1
TGTGCCAGCAGCCCCTCGGCCACCTCTGGAAACACCATATATTTT
CASSPSATSGNTIYF
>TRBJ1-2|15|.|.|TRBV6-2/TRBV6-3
TGTGCCAGCAGTTACTCGCCTTCGGGCCAGTATGGCTACACCTTC
CASSYSPSGQYGYTF
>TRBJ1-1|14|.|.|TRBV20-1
TGCAGTGCTAGAGCCGGGACGGTGAACACTGAAGCTTTCTTT
CSARAGTVNTEAFF
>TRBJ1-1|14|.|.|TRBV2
TGTGCCAGCAGTCCCCCGCACGGGGGGGGTGAAGCTTTCTTT
CASSPPHGGGEAFF
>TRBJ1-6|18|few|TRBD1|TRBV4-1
TGCGCCAGCAGCCAATCCCCCAAAACCCCCAGGGGGCTGCGCGACCTCCACTTT
CASSQSPKTPRGLRDLHF
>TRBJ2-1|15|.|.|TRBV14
TGTGCCAGCAGCCAAGGTATCGTCCTCTACAATGAGCAGTTCTTC
CASSQGIVLYNEQFF
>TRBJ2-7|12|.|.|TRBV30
TGTGCCTGGGGGGGCGGCCCCTACGAGCAGTACTTC
CAWGGGPYEQYF
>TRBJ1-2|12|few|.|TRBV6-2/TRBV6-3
TGTGCCAGCAGGGACAGTAACTATGGCTACACCTTC
CASRDSNYGYTF
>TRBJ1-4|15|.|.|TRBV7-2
TGTGCCAGCAGCTTAGAATGGGGATCAGGTGAAAAACTGTTTTTT
CASSLEWGSGEKLFF
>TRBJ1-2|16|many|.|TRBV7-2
TGTGCCAGCAGCTTATCTACCCCCCCTTCTAACTATGGCTACACCTTC
CASSLSTPPSNYGYTF
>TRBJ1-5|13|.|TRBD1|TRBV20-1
TGCAGTGCGGAAACAGGGGTCAATCAGCCCCAGCATTTT
CSAETGVNQPQHF
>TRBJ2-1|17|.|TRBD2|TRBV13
TGTGCCAGCAGCGCCCCGGGACTAGCGGGAGGGTACAGTGAGCAGTTCTTC
CASSAPGLAGGYSEQFF
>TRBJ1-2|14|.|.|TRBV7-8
TGTGCCAGCAGCTCAGAGACCTCAACCTATGGCTACACCTTC
CASSSETSTYGYTF
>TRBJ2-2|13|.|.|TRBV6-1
TGTGCCAGCTCCCGACTAGACTCCGGGGAGCTGTTTTTT
CASSRLDSGELFF
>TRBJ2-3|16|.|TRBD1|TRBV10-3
TGTGCCATCAGTGCCCCCGGGACAGGGTTGGGTGGTACGCAGTATTTT
CAISAPGTGLGGTQYF
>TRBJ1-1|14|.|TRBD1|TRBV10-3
TGTGCCATCAGTGAGCGGACAGGGAACACTGAAGCTTTCTTT
CAISERTGNTEAFF
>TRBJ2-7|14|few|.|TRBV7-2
TGTGCCAGCAGCTTAGGGCTAGCCTTCCACGAGCAGTACTTC
CASSLGLAFHEQYF
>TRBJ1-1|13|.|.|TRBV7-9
TGTGCCAGCAGCTTAAAGGGGTCCACTGAAGCTTTCTTT
CASSLKGSTEAFF
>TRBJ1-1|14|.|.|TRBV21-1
TGTGCCAGCAGCAAGAGGGGAAGAAGGACTGAAGCTTTCTTT
CASSKRGRRTEAFF
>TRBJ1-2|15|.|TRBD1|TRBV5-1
TGCGCCAGCAGCTTGACGGCAGGGGGCTCCGGTGGCTACACCTTC
CASSLTAGGSGGYTF
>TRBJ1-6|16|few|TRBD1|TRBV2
TGTGCCAGCAGTCCGTTTCGGGGACAGGGAAATTCACCCCTCCACTTT
CASSPFRGQGNSPLHF
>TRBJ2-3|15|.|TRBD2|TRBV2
TGTGCCAGCAGCCCTAGCGGGGGGGCGTTAGATACGCAGTATTTT
CASSPSGGALDTQYF
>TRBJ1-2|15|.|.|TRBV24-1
TGTGCCACCAGTGATACGATGGACAGAGGCTATGGCTACACCTTC
CATSDTMDRGYGYTF
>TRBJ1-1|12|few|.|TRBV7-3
TGTGCCAGCAGCCTAGGGGGGGCAGTAGCTTTCTTT
CASSLGGAVAFF
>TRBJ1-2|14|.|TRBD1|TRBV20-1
TGCAGTGCTAGAGACCCGACAGGGACCTATGGCTACACCTTC
CSARDPTGTYGYTF
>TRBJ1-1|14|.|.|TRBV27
TGTGCCAGCAGTTTGGAGGGGCCAGCCACTGAAGCTTTCTTT
CASSLEGPATEAFF
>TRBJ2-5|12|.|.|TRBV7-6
TGTGCCAGCAGCGACCCTAAAGAGACCCAGTACTTC
CASSDPKETQYF
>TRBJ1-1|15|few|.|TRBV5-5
TGTGCCAGCAGCTCCCAACTGACAGGAACCACTGAAGCTTTCTTT
CASSSQLTGTTEAFF
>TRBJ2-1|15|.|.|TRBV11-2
TGTGCCAGCAGCTTCCATGGAAGCTCCTACAATGAGCAGTTCTTC
CASSFHGSSYNEQFF
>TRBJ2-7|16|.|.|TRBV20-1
TGCAGTGCTAGTTACCGGGGCAGGGGAACCTTTCTGGAGCAGTACTTC
CSASYRGRGTFLEQYF
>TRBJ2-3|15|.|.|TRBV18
TGTGCCAGCTCACCACCAGGAGGCCGTGCAGATACGCAGTATTTT
CASSPPGGRADTQYF
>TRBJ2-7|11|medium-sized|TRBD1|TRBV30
TGTGCCTGGGGACAGGCCTACGAGCAGTACTTC
CAWGQAYEQYF
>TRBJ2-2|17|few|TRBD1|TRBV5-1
TGCGCCAGCAGCAACGATCAGGGGGCAGGGAACACCGGGGAGCTGTTTTTT
CASSNDQGAGNTGELFF
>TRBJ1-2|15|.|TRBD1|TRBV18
TGTGCCAGCTCACCTCGAGACAGGGTATCGGATGGCTACACCTTC
CASSPRDRVSDGYTF
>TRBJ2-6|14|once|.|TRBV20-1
TGCAGTGCTAGCGGCCCTTCTGGGGCCAACGTCCTGACTTTC
CSASGPSGANVLTF